Listed here are 7 T cell receptor beta chains from one sample, sequenced in a study of CD8 T cells in ankylosing spondylitis. TCRdb re-called the 5' RACE reads with MiXCR, one entry per CDR3 protein. The repertoire consists of some 92,000 distinct CDR3 sequences, with around 25% occurring once and the leading ten covering roughly three fifths. The sequencing input was blood, either unsorted or a sorted T cell fraction (not recorded which). The receptors originated from a male donor with ankylosing spondylitis or in good health (not recorded which).

This clonotype was seen ten or more times. This sequence joins TRBV20-1 and TRBJ2-1; 8 positions match TRBD2. The CDR3 covers 14 residues. Germline V gene lookup returns CDR1 DFQATT and CDR2 SNEGSKA (reference sequence). Trimming removed 5 bases from V and 7 bases from J; junction bases left unmatched: 10. The CDR3 DNA follows: TGCAGTGCTCGAGGGGCGGGCGGGGGGAATGAGCAGTTCTTC. Translation: CSARGAGGGNEQFF.

This chain connects TRBV7-3 to TRBJ2-1; perhaps TRBD2 as D (7 bases). The V and J ends lost 0 bases and 3 bases respectively, with 12 bases between them. CDR1 is SGHTA and CDR2 is FQGTGA in the germline V gene. The CDR3 has 16 residues. The CDR3 is CASSLTGGANYNEQFF. The CDR3 bases are TGTGCCAGCAGCTTAACTGGGGGGGCAAACTACAATGAGCAGTTCTTC. The full variable domain, completed using reference TRBV7-3 and TRBJ2-1, is GAGVSQTPSNKVTEKGKYVELRCDPISGHTALYWYRQSLGQGPEFLIYFQGTGAADDSGLPNDRFFAVRPEGSVSTLKIQRTERGDSAVYLCASSLTGGANYNEQFFGPGTRLTVL.

The chain employs TRBV12-3 or TRBV12-4 and TRBJ2-3; TRBD1 aligns across 7 bases. With V trimmed by 4 bases and J by 4 bases, 8 bases remained unmatched. CDR3 size: 15 residues. CDR3 region: CASSSRGQWSDTQYF. The CDR3 DNA reads as TGTGCCAGCAGTTCTAGGGGACAGTGGTCAGATACGCAGTATTTT.

The chain uses TRBV7-9 and TRBJ1-1; a possible D gene is TRBD1 (6 bases). Germline CDR1 SEHNR, CDR2 FQNEAQ (reference sequence). V lost 5 bases and J lost 5, with 9 bases in between. The CDR3 sequence is 12 residues long. CDR3 protein: CASSRTVTEAFF. For the CDR3, the DNA is TGTGCCAGCAGCAGGACAGTGACTGAAGCTTTCTTT.

This clonotype was observed a few times. This chain uses TRBV11-2 with TRBJ1-2; no firm D call. The CDR3 has 16 amino acids. CDR1 is SGHAT and CDR2 is FQNNGV in the germline V gene. V lost 0 bases and J lost 0, with 11 bases in between. The CDR3 here is CASSLEGSWTNYGYTF. The CDR3 nucleotides are TGTGCCAGCAGCTTAGAGGGCAGCTGGACTAACTATGGCTACACCTTC. The variable domain in full, with the rest retrieved from reference TRBV11-2 and TRBJ1-2, is EAGVAQSPRYKIIEKRQSVAFWCNPISGHATLYWYQQILGQGPKLLIQFQNNGVVDDSQLPKDRFSAERLKGVDSTLKIQPAKLEDSAVYLCASSLEGSWTNYGYTFGSGTRLTVV.

This clonotype occurred a few times. The CDR3 DNA reads as TGCGCCAGCAGCCTTACCTTGGGGGCGAACACTGAAGCTTTCTTT. It specifies CASSLTLGANTEAFF. V usage is TRBV5-1 and J usage is TRBJ1-1, with a tentative D call TRBD1 (6 bases). Trimming pared 4 bases from V and 1 base from J, leaving 14 bases between. This CDR3 comprises 15 residues. Germline CDR1 is SGHRS and CDR2 is YFSETQ. Full variable domain (remainder filled in from reference TRBV5-1 and TRBJ1-1): KAGVTQTPRYLIKTRGQQVTLSCSPISGHRSVSWYQQTPGQGLQFLFEYFSETQRNKGNFPGRFSGRQFSNSRSEMNVSTLELGDSALYLCASSLTLGANTEAFFGQGTRLTVV.

This sequence joins TRBV5-1 and TRBJ2-1, with TRBD2 identical over 14 bases. Germline CDR1 and CDR2: SGHRS and YFSETQ. This CDR3 region has 16 residues. The V segment lost 2 bases and the J segment 6 bases; nucleotides outside the gene matches: 4. CDR3 loop: CASSFGTSGGFNEQFF. CDR3 in DNA: TGCGCCAGCAGCTTCGGGACTAGCGGGGGTTTCAATGAGCAGTTCTTC.